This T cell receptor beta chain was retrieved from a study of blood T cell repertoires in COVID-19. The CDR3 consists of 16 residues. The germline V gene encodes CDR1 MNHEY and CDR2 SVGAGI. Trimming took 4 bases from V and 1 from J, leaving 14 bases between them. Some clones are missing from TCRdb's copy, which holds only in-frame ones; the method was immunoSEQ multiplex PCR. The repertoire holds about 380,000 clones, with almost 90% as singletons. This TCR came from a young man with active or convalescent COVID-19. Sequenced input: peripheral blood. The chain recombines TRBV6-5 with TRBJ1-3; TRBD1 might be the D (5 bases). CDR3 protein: CASSSARVPSGNTIYF. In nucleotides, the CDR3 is TGTGCCAGCAGTTCTGCCAGGGTACCGTCTGGAAACACCATATATTTT.